This TCR beta chain was recorded in a study of cytomegalovirus exposure and HLA in healthy donors (dated by TCRdb to about 2017). About the study as a whole: According to an earlier analysis of several hundred of the donors, some 170 million T cells yielded approximately 120 million unique TCR beta sequences and 276 Gb of sequence data. Both class I and class II loci were covered by HLA typing, at four-digit resolution. The study used immunosequencing to profile the T cell repertoires of approximately 690 subjects and linked those repertoires to cytomegalovirus serostatus. Rather than using new phenotypic data, the later analysis identified candidate immune exposures from TCR beta sequences and from how often those sequences occurred across donors. An earlier analysis of around 540 of the donors applied high-throughput TCR beta sequencing to assess whether each TCR beta V gene segment acted as functional or pseudogenic. The genetic ancestry cluster associated with self-reported Caucasian donors included approximately 85% of the 300 to 400 genotyped donors. Donor age, sex, ethnicity and CMV serostatus were collected together with the repertoire data. Among 300 to 450 genotyped donors of the cohort, an average of 235,054 unique TCR beta nucleotide sequences were sequenced per donor, around 18% of them non-productive. Typing coverage differed by locus: A, B, C, DRB1 and DQB1 were typed in roughly 620-630 donors, DQA1 in about 560, DPA1 in 600 to 610, and DPB1 in just under 490. A later analysis re-analyzed previously published TCR beta repertoires from 500 to 700 donors and added high-resolution HLA genotyping to study TCR occurrence patterns. Every discovery cohort repertoire had been produced on one sequencing platform. Roughly 300 gigabases of sequencing data and around 87 million unique TCR sequences were included in an early release covering several hundred HLA-typed donors. A separate validation cohort of some 130 different subjects was used in addition to the approximately 700-subject first cohort. The study aimed to test whether cataloging public T cell receptors could reveal signatures of past pathogen exposure. High-throughput TCR immunosequencing, statistical association of individual TCRs with disease status, and machine learning were combined to predict cytomegalovirus infection status. A later genetic analysis used genome-wide SNP genotypes for about three fifths of the 666 donors, treating that subset as a discovery cohort. About five DR-DQ haplotypes were treated as single units for association and clustering because of strong linkage in the cohort.

Including cysteine and phenylalanine, the CDR3 has 21 amino acids. The retained sequence is limited to the CDR3, 63 bases, with the frame set at the first base. Results and caveats for the whole study, not just this receptor: A later analysis found that HLA-associated TCR beta chains were more clonally expanded and had lower generation probabilities than equally common non-associated chains. When HLA alleles, especially DR and DQ, strongly co-occurred, TCR associations were difficult to assign to individual alleles. A later genetic analysis associated a missense DCLRE1C variant with V-gene and J-gene trimming of TCR beta chains, and an independent cohort replicated the association. A cluster of highly shared sequence variants was judged likely to represent a technical artifact of the sequencing pipeline. Specific HLA alleles were associated with 15,000 to 20,000 TCR beta sequences at a false discovery rate of 0.05 in a later analysis. Because HLA typing was unavailable for some donors at each locus, only the typed subset was used in association tests. Because counts were too low, approximately 18 rarely observed V segments, including chromosome 9 orphons, were excluded from the earlier analysis of 587 of the donors. A later genetic analysis reported fewer N-insertions in productive TCRs among donors in an Asian-associated ancestry cluster than the roughly 700-donor mean. The authors suggested that the approach could potentially be generalized to other disease states and immunological phenotypes. A later analysis found that most CMV-associated TCR beta chains appeared HLA-restricted, with HLA associations seemingly driven largely by CMV exposure. Some IMGT-functional V segments, including TRBV6-2 and TRBV6-3, could not be distinguished by the 87-base-pair reads and were therefore excluded. In vitro tests confirmed that a few of the cytomegalovirus-associated TCR beta chains recognize cytomegalovirus antigens. The classifier was reported to diagnose cytomegalovirus status with high specificity and sensitivity in both the original and validation cohorts. According to a later analysis, TCR association rates differed among HLA loci, with DRB1 alleles showing the most associated TCRs and HLA-C alleles showing the fewest. A further reported finding was that TCR beta sequences accurately predicted the HLA-A and HLA-B alleles for most subjects in the first cohort. This cohort had only TCR beta chains sequenced, and the lack of alpha or paired-chain data limited which features could be detected. Roughly uniform sequencing depth across donors was assumed in presence/absence analyses, although this assumption may not hold. In an earlier analysis of 587 of the donors, most TCR beta V segments appeared in productive rearrangements about 90% or about 30% of the time, broadly matching IMGT annotations. A later analysis reported that several top co-occurrence clusters appeared linked to parvovirus B19, influenza, CMV and Epstein-Barr virus. In the study, 164 TCR beta chains were listed as associated with cytomegalovirus. Correlated functional status among segregating V segments might reflect linkage disequilibrium, but an unknown experimental factor could not be ruled out. Immune exposure information for the cohort was limited to CMV serostatus. While some public TCRs were present in many individuals, most TCR sequences turned up only very rarely across donors.

As to this clone: This clone's antigen is unknown. No base qualities exist here, and no much larger clone lies one base off it.

The cohort comprised under 700 healthy bone marrow donors. At the time of sampling, every cohort member was nominally healthy, though immune exposures that went unrecorded were likely present. Of the approximately 670 cohort members, 289 had a positive CMV serostatus and about 400 had a negative one, while no CMV serostatus was recorded for the donor. Every donor gave a peripheral blood sample, and the peripheral blood mononuclear cells from that sample were used for TCR beta sequencing. Genomic DNA extraction from the blood cell samples was performed with the Qiagen DNeasy Blood Extraction Kit. Receptor libraries were prepared by the immunoSEQ multiplex PCR assay. For the multiplex PCR, a mixture combining 60 forward primers for TCR Vbeta segments and 13 reverse primers for TCR Jbeta segments was used. Amplification of the CDR3 region of rearranged TCR beta genes was performed with a multiplex PCR assay on genomic DNA. The amplified TCR beta libraries were sequenced on the Illumina HiSeq System as 87-base-pair reads. On the authors' methods: Across the 500 to 850 repertoires, a later analysis counted 75 million to 90 million unique TCR beta chains, about 10 million of which were shared by at least two donors. To remove PCR and sequencing errors, raw reads were error-corrected and collapsed into unique sequences using a nearest-neighbor algorithm that merged closely related sequences. V, D and J gene segments were assigned by aligning CDR3 sequences to IMGT reference sequences. For a sequence to be retained, a match of at least six nucleotides was required to both a V gene segment and a J gene segment. Rearrangements were called productive when the CDR3 lacked stop codons and stayed in frame with V and J; all others were non-productive. Following IMGT convention, CDR3 was defined as the stretch from the second conserved V-encoded cysteine up to the conserved J-encoded phenylalanine. In an earlier analysis of around 570 of the donors, sequences lacking an unambiguous match to a single V gene segment were excluded. In an earlier analysis of several hundred of the donors, V segments were called functional above 56.7% productive rearrangements and were called segregating when the between-donor standard deviation exceeded 5%. A statistical classification framework was developed to diagnose cytomegalovirus status using the catalog of TCR beta chain sequences. A later analysis assigned V and J genes by comparing TCR nucleotide sequences with IMGT/GENE-DB human TR gene sequences. In a later analysis, CDR3 sequences and most-parsimonious VDJ recombination scenarios were assigned using the TCRdist pipeline. A later analysis defined each TCR beta chain by its CDR3 amino acid sequence plus V-gene family, and excluded reads lacking a unique V-gene family. A later analysis removed 450 to 600 highly shared, low-generation-probability nucleotide sequences to deal with suspected cross-contamination and a sequencing artifact. For each public chain, a later analysis derived a clonal expansion index from normalized ranks of inferred template counts within each repertoire. In a later analysis, generation probabilities were computed with a VDJ recombination model fitted to out-of-frame rearrangements, and the resulting probabilities were checked against IGoR. In a later analysis, TCR-TCR, TCR-HLA and TCR-CMV co-occurrence was scored with hypergeometric tests, and a repertoire-size bias correction was applied to TCR pairs. A later analysis estimated false discovery rates by permuting HLA or CMV assignments 20 times. In a later analysis, co-occurring TCRs were grouped using DBSCAN, and TCRdist sequence similarity was added for clustering within HLA-allele-positive subsets. Repertoires with fewer than 30,000 or more than 120,000 public chains were left out of co-occurrence clustering, as were five repertoires with anomalous nucleotide sharing. TCRdb stores this immuneACCESS table with in-frame sequences only. Part of the clones is absent; in the studies checked, under half of the shortfall reflects unresolved V genes, and no reason is known for the rest. That table supplies the V and J calls and clone size; D and trimming were determined from the DNA. This sample lists roughly 71,000 clones; just under 75% were detected once. Approximately 10% of the sample comes from the top ten.

The chain couples TRBV12-1 to TRBJ2-7; the table assigns TRBD1, which was not confirmed against the DNA. TRBV12-1 is noted as a pseudogene. The receptor comes from a human donor in good health. Sequencing input: PBMCs. The bases read TGTGCCAGCAGCTTCGTTTCGGTTCCAACAGGGTCCTTCTATCTCTCCTACGAGCAGTACTTC. This yields the protein CASSFVSVPTGSFYLSYEQYF.